Sequencing of this T cell receptor (beta chain) was carried out in a study of T-cell reconstitution after alpha-beta-depleted transplantation in children. About this clonotype itself: Its cognate antigen is unknown.

The authors prepared the TCRbeta library with unique molecular identifiers. TCRdb independently ran MiXCR on the PCR reads; one entry per CDR3 protein. The table has about 980,000 distinct CDR3 sequences, roughly 29% seen once. Study outcomes and limitations: There were reportedly several hundred expanded graft clones from which alpha-beta T cells came about two months after transplant. Newly generated T cells supplied most T-cell counts and diversity one year post-transplant.

J was trimmed by 0 bases and V by 6 bases; bases with no gene match: 5. Germline values: CDR1 SGHTA, CDR2 FQGNSA. This CDR3 is built from 16 residues. This receptor was obtained from a boy less than two years old who had a stem cell transplant for SCID, so the T cells may come from the graft donor. The starting material was PBMCs, mostly from graft donor cells, obtained 360 days after TCRalphabeta/CD19-depleted stem cell transplant. This chain uses TRBV7-2 with TRBJ2-1; 10 bases map to TRBD1. The CDR3 protein is CASRNRDRGSYNEQFF. CDR3 DNA sequence: TGTGCCAGCAGAAATCGGGACAGGGGCTCCTACAATGAGCAGTTCTTC.